The rows below give T cell receptor beta chains drawn from one sample of a study of T cell responses to AZD1222 COVID-19 vaccine. TCRdb's copy holds only in-frame clones and misses some; the assay was immunoSEQ multiplex PCR. The data contain roughly 80,000 clones, approximately 91% of them singletons. The specimen comprised peripheral blood, sampled on day 0 of MenACWY control vaccination. These receptors were collected from an adult in good health. CDR3s include the opening cysteine and the closing phenylalanine or tryptophan. A D gene is named only where the DNA matches it firmly. Size is omitted from some rows. Given values are once, few, many or a class for expanded clones.

d_call: TRBD1
j_call: TRBJ1-2
v_call: TRBV4-1
clone_size: .
cdr3_nt: TGCGCCAGCAGCGACGCGGCAGGGGGGTACTATGGCTACACCTTC
cdr3_aa: CASSDAAGGYYGYTF

d_call: .
j_call: TRBJ2-1
v_call: TRBV7-3
clone_size: .
cdr3_nt: TGTGCCAGCAGCTTCCGGGGCGGGGAGTACAATGAGCAGTTCTTC
cdr3_aa: CASSFRGGEYNEQFF

d_call: TRBD1
j_call: TRBJ2-7
v_call: TRBV6-6
clone_size: .
cdr3_nt: TGTGCCAGCAGTTACTCGGGACAGCACTACGAGCAGTACTTC
cdr3_aa: CASSYSGQHYEQYF

d_call: .
j_call: TRBJ1-3
v_call: TRBV12-3/TRBV12-4
clone_size: once
cdr3_nt: TGTGCCAGCAGTTTTTCAAACACCATATATTTT
cdr3_aa: CASSFSNTIYF

d_call: TRBD1
j_call: TRBJ2-3
v_call: TRBV13
clone_size: .
cdr3_nt: TGTGCCAGCAGCTCATGGGACAGGGTAGATACGCAGTATTTT
cdr3_aa: CASSSWDRVDTQYF

d_call: TRBD2
j_call: TRBJ2-7
v_call: TRBV6-2/TRBV6-3
clone_size: .
cdr3_nt: TGTGCCAGCAGTGACCCACGACGGACTAGAGGTAGCGCGCAGTACTTC
cdr3_aa: CASSDPRRTRGSAQYF

d_call: .
j_call: TRBJ1-1
v_call: TRBV6-2/TRBV6-3
clone_size: once
cdr3_nt: TGTGCCAGCAGCCGGACCGAGAACACTGAAGCTTTCTTT
cdr3_aa: CASSRTENTEAFF

d_call: .
j_call: TRBJ1-1
v_call: TRBV6-1
clone_size: .
cdr3_nt: TGTGCCAGCAGTGAAGCACACCGGGCCGGCACGGGAGCTTTCTTT
cdr3_aa: CASSEAHRAGTGAFF

d_call: TRBD2
j_call: TRBJ2-3
v_call: TRBV5-1
clone_size: .
cdr3_nt: TGCGCCAGCAGCTTGGAGCGGGGGGGCCCCACAGATACGCAGTATTTT
cdr3_aa: CASSLERGGPTDTQYF

d_call: TRBD1
j_call: TRBJ1-2
v_call: TRBV25-1
clone_size: .
cdr3_nt: TGTGCCAGCAGCCCCCAGGGGGGGAGCTATGGCTACACCTTC
cdr3_aa: CASSPQGGSYGYTF

d_call: .
j_call: TRBJ1-6
v_call: TRBV19
clone_size: .
cdr3_nt: TGTGCCAGTAGTATCCAGGTGGGAGGTATCTCACCCCTCCACTTT
cdr3_aa: CASSIQVGGISPLHF

d_call: .
j_call: TRBJ1-1
v_call: TRBV7-2
clone_size: few
cdr3_nt: TGTGCCAGCAGCTTAGCACATCTGAACACTGAAGCTTTCTTT
cdr3_aa: CASSLAHLNTEAFF

d_call: TRBD1
j_call: TRBJ1-1
v_call: TRBV9
clone_size: .
cdr3_nt: TGTGCCAGCAGCGTAGATCAGGGGGCTAGCGGCACTGAAGCTTTCTTT
cdr3_aa: CASSVDQGASGTEAFF

d_call: .
j_call: TRBJ2-5
v_call: TRBV4-1
clone_size: .
cdr3_nt: TGCGCCAGCAGCCAAGACACAGGGAGGGAGACCCAGTACTTC
cdr3_aa: CASSQDTGRETQYF

d_call: .
j_call: TRBJ1-2
v_call: TRBV2
clone_size: .
cdr3_nt: TGTGCCAGCATTAGGGTCCCTAACTATGGCTACACCTTC
cdr3_aa: CASIRVPNYGYTF

d_call: .
j_call: TRBJ1-3
v_call: TRBV3-1/TRBV3-2
clone_size: .
cdr3_nt: TGTGCCAGCAGCCAAGGGGGACCTCTGGGCGGAAACACCATATATTTT
cdr3_aa: CASSQGGPLGGNTIYF

d_call: TRBD1
j_call: TRBJ1-4
v_call: TRBV3-1/TRBV3-2
clone_size: .
cdr3_nt: TGTGCCAGCAGCCCAGGGGGGACAGAGAATGAAAAACTGTTTTTT
cdr3_aa: CASSPGGTENEKLFF

d_call: .
j_call: TRBJ1-1
v_call: TRBV11-3
clone_size: once
cdr3_nt: TGTGCCAGCAGACTGGATACGGGGGCTGAAGCTTTCTTT
cdr3_aa: CASRLDTGAEAFF

d_call: TRBD2
j_call: TRBJ2-7
v_call: TRBV4-3
clone_size: .
cdr3_nt: TGCGCCAGCAGCCAAGAAAGCGGGGAGGCCTACGAGCAGTACTTC
cdr3_aa: CASSQESGEAYEQYF

d_call: .
j_call: TRBJ1-6
v_call: TRBV19
clone_size: .
cdr3_nt: TGTGCCAGTAGTCAAGCGTCAGGGCTCTATAATTCACCCCTCCACTTT
cdr3_aa: CASSQASGLYNSPLHF

d_call: .
j_call: TRBJ1-2
v_call: TRBV6-1
clone_size: .
cdr3_nt: TGTGCCAGCAGTGAAGCTGACGGGCTCCTCTATGGCTACACCTTC
cdr3_aa: CASSEADGLLYGYTF

d_call: .
j_call: TRBJ1-1
v_call: TRBV30
clone_size: .
cdr3_nt: TGTGCCTGGAGTATCCCCGGAGGGACTGAAGCTTTCTTT
cdr3_aa: CAWSIPGGTEAFF

d_call: .
j_call: TRBJ2-1
v_call: TRBV7-2
clone_size: .
cdr3_nt: TGTGCCAGCAGCCGCGATGGGAGCTCCTACAATGAGCAGTTCTTC
cdr3_aa: CASSRDGSSYNEQFF

d_call: .
j_call: TRBJ1-2
v_call: TRBV6-5
clone_size: .
cdr3_nt: TGTGCCAGCAGTTGGGTCGGGAACCAATATGGCTACACCTTC
cdr3_aa: CASSWVGNQYGYTF

d_call: .
j_call: TRBJ1-5
v_call: TRBV27
clone_size: once
cdr3_nt: TGTGCCAGCAGTTCAGGGAATCAGCCCCAGCATTTT
cdr3_aa: CASSSGNQPQHF

d_call: TRBD1
j_call: TRBJ2-7
v_call: TRBV30
clone_size: .
cdr3_nt: TGTGCTGCCGGGACAGACACGACCTACGAGCAGTACTTC
cdr3_aa: CAAGTDTTYEQYF

d_call: TRBD1
j_call: TRBJ1-1
v_call: TRBV29-1
clone_size: .
cdr3_nt: TGCAGCGGCAGACAGGGGACCACGAACACTGAAGCTTTCTTT
cdr3_aa: CSGRQGTTNTEAFF

d_call: TRBD2
j_call: TRBJ2-7
v_call: TRBV3-1/TRBV3-2
clone_size: .
cdr3_nt: TGTGCCAGCAGCCAGACTAGCGGGGGGTACGAGCAGTACTTC
cdr3_aa: CASSQTSGGYEQYF

d_call: .
j_call: TRBJ1-3
v_call: TRBV7-8
clone_size: .
cdr3_nt: TGTGCCAGCAGCCCACAGGAGGCTGGAAACACCATATATTTT
cdr3_aa: CASSPQEAGNTIYF

d_call: .
j_call: TRBJ2-1
v_call: TRBV19
clone_size: .
cdr3_nt: TGTGCCAGTAGTTTGGGGGGTTACAATGAGCAGTTCTTC
cdr3_aa: CASSLGGYNEQFF

d_call: .
j_call: TRBJ2-1
v_call: TRBV21-1
clone_size: .
cdr3_nt: TGTGCCAGCAAAAACAGCATACGGCACCGGGACGACCAATACAATGAGCAGTTCTTC
cdr3_aa: CASKNSIRHRDDQYNEQFF

d_call: TRBD1
j_call: TRBJ2-7
v_call: TRBV6-2/TRBV6-3
clone_size: .
cdr3_nt: TGTGCCAGCAGTCCCACAGGGGGCATTTCCTACGAGCAGTACTTC
cdr3_aa: CASSPTGGISYEQYF

d_call: .
j_call: TRBJ2-3
v_call: TRBV5-1
clone_size: .
cdr3_nt: TGCGCCAGCAGCTTGAGGGTACAGGGTGGGGGCACAGATACGCAGTATTTT
cdr3_aa: CASSLRVQGGGTDTQYF

d_call: .
j_call: TRBJ1-3
v_call: TRBV30
clone_size: few
cdr3_nt: TGTGCCTGGAGTGTTGTCTCTGGAAACACCATATATTTT
cdr3_aa: CAWSVVSGNTIYF

d_call: .
j_call: TRBJ2-3
v_call: TRBV6-5
clone_size: .
cdr3_nt: TGTGCCAGCAGTTCTCCACCCGACCTCTTCACAGATACGCAGTATTTT
cdr3_aa: CASSSPPDLFTDTQYF

d_call: .
j_call: TRBJ1-6
v_call: TRBV5-5
clone_size: .
cdr3_nt: TGTGCCAGCAGCCTCGGGACAACTGATTCACCCCTCCACTTT
cdr3_aa: CASSLGTTDSPLHF

d_call: .
j_call: TRBJ1-1
v_call: TRBV29-1
clone_size: .
cdr3_nt: TGCAGCGTTGAAGAGCTACGTGGCACTGAAGCTTTCTTT
cdr3_aa: CSVEELRGTEAFF

d_call: .
j_call: TRBJ1-4
v_call: TRBV7-2
clone_size: .
cdr3_nt: TGTGCCAGCAGCTTATCAGGGGTAGGGGAAAAACTGTTTTTT
cdr3_aa: CASSLSGVGEKLFF

d_call: .
j_call: TRBJ1-6
v_call: TRBV5-1
clone_size: .
cdr3_nt: TGCGCCAGCATGGAGGGCCCCTATAATTCACCCCTCCACTTT
cdr3_aa: CASMEGPYNSPLHF

d_call: .
j_call: TRBJ2-5
v_call: TRBV4-3
clone_size: .
cdr3_nt: TGCGCCAGCAGCCAAGGTTGGCAGGGGACACAAGAGACCCAGTACTTC
cdr3_aa: CASSQGWQGTQETQYF

d_call: TRBD1
j_call: TRBJ1-1
v_call: TRBV10-3
clone_size: .
cdr3_nt: TGTGCCATCAGTGAGTCGAAGGCACAGGGGGCTGGGACTGAAGCTTTCTTT
cdr3_aa: CAISESKAQGAGTEAFF

d_call: TRBD1
j_call: TRBJ1-1
v_call: TRBV19
clone_size: .
cdr3_nt: TGTGCCAGTAGTATAGGCCGACAGGGAGGCACTGAAGCTTTCTTT
cdr3_aa: CASSIGRQGGTEAFF

d_call: .
j_call: TRBJ2-2
v_call: TRBV10-3
clone_size: .
cdr3_nt: TGTGCCATCGGGAGGTCCGGGGGCGACACCGGGGAGCTGTTTTTT
cdr3_aa: CAIGRSGGDTGELFF

d_call: .
j_call: TRBJ1-2
v_call: TRBV6-1
clone_size: .
cdr3_nt: TGTGCCAGCAGTGAAGCGGAACGGATCTATGGCTACACCTTC
cdr3_aa: CASSEAERIYGYTF

d_call: .
j_call: TRBJ1-5
v_call: TRBV19
clone_size: .
cdr3_nt: TGTGCCAGTACCTCCCCAGGGGTCCACAATCAGCCCCAGCATTTT
cdr3_aa: CASTSPGVHNQPQHF

d_call: TRBD2
j_call: TRBJ2-5
v_call: TRBV7-9
clone_size: .
cdr3_nt: TGTGCCAGCAGTTCTAGCGGGGGTGAGACCCAGTACTTC
cdr3_aa: CASSSSGGETQYF

d_call: .
j_call: TRBJ1-2
v_call: TRBV28
clone_size: .
cdr3_nt: TGTGCCAGCTCTCCCGGGGGGCAATCTAACTATGGCTACACCTTC
cdr3_aa: CASSPGGQSNYGYTF